A selection of T cell receptor beta chains follows, all from one sample in a study of blood T cell repertoires in COVID-19. Only in-frame clones appear in the TCRdb table, and some are missing; sequencing was by immunoSEQ multiplex PCR. Among approximately 120,000 clones, around 85% were seen once, and the ten largest hold under 3.5%. Specimen: peripheral blood. The receptors derive from a woman older than 75 with COVID-19, enrolled during active disease. Both conserved end residues are part of each CDR3. Some rows have no size entry. The others give once, few or many, or a class for an expanded clone.

J | V | size | CDR3
TRBJ2-3 | TRBV7-2 | NA | CASSPWVSGGYTDTQYF
TRBJ2-3 | TRBV4-3 | NA | CASSQGTGGAQPVTQYF
TRBJ2-2 | TRBV7-3 | NA | CASSRDNTGELFF
TRBJ1-1 | TRBV29-1 | NA | CSVKEQVSTEAFF
TRBJ2-1 | TRBV14 | NA | CASSRRTGGESEQFF
TRBJ1-4 | TRBV4-3 | NA | CASSQETGFNEKLFF
TRBJ1-1 | TRBV20-1 | NA | CSASRQETMNTEAFF
TRBJ1-2 | TRBV5-4 | NA | CASSLVQGLSHGYTF
TRBJ2-5 | TRBV3-1/TRBV3-2 | NA | CASSQNHRGAETQYF
TRBJ2-7 | TRBV5-6 | NA | CASSSGPAYEQYF
TRBJ1-4 | TRBV5-1 | NA | CASSLGTGRGPEKLFF
TRBJ1-4 | TRBV6-6 | NA | CASIQTGATEKLFF
TRBJ2-7 | TRBV5-1 | NA | CASSSGTRTYEQYF
TRBJ1-6 | TRBV7-9 | few | CASSRTGADSPLHF
TRBJ2-1 | TRBV7-2 | NA | CASSLQSGTGSYNEQFF
TRBJ1-1 | TRBV28 | NA | CASRPQGEGTEAFF
TRBJ1-4 | TRBV7-9 | NA | CASSPRATGVHEKLFF
TRBJ2-1 | TRBV21-1 | NA | CASSKPRSAGPCSYNEQFF
TRBJ1-6 | TRBV7-2 | NA | CASSPRTGVDNSPLHF
TRBJ1-3 | TRBV19 | NA | CASSTRQAGNTIYF
TRBJ2-7 | TRBV19 | NA | CASSDRGIYEQYF
TRBJ1-3 | TRBV7-2 | NA | CASKQGDGNTIYF
TRBJ2-7 | TRBV6-6 | once | CASRVQGEYEQYF
TRBJ1-2 | TRBV6-1 | NA | CASSGQGNYGYTF
TRBJ1-1 | TRBV5-1 | NA | CASSPSLWDTEAFF
TRBJ1-5 | TRBV4-2 | few | CASSQERGGNQPQHF
TRBJ1-5 | TRBV27 | NA | CASSPGQGRLREPQHF
TRBJ1-6 | TRBV14 | NA | CASGGMGNSPLHF
TRBJ2-6 | TRBV3-1/TRBV3-2 | once | CASSQDRQVASGANVLTF
TRBJ2-2 | TRBV7-2 | NA | CASSFLGQGAGGELFF
TRBJ2-1 | TRBV19 | NA | CASSIDGTSGIYNEQFF
TRBJ1-1 | TRBV10-3 | NA | CAISESGQMNTEAFF
TRBJ2-7 | TRBV11-3 | NA | CASSRGPYEQYF
TRBJ2-7 | TRBV29-1 | NA | CSVRTGGSGEQYF
TRBJ2-1 | TRBV5-4 | NA | CASSVSLAGGPNEQFF
TRBJ2-1 | TRBV28 | NA | CASNSPHYNEQFF
TRBJ2-2 | TRBV19 | NA | CASTKQGTGELFF
TRBJ2-2 | TRBV7-2 | NA | CASSPPGLAGGTGELFF
TRBJ1-5 | TRBV9 | few | CASSVAGQVGQPQHF
TRBJ1-6 | TRBV6-2/TRBV6-3 | NA | CASSSHSGTGSSPLHF
TRBJ2-1 | TRBV6-5 | once | CASTRTSHNEQFF
TRBJ2-5 | TRBV5-1 | few | CASSQGNQETQYF
TRBJ2-2 | TRBV19 | NA | CASRTTGELFF